These 27 T cell receptor beta chains were all obtained from the same sample, sequenced in a study of blood T cell repertoires in COVID-19. Profiling relied on immunoSEQ multiplex PCR, and the TCRdb table lists in-frame clones only, not all of them. The sample has 250,000 to 350,000 clones; roughly 90% are singletons. Material for sequencing was peripheral blood. The receptor set was obtained from a man aged 18 to 35 who had recovered from COVID-19.

This clone was detected once. The chain couples TRBV7-9 to TRBJ1-1; 8 bases line up with TRBD1. This CDR3 spans 15 amino acids. The germline V gene encodes CDR1 SEHNR and CDR2 FQNEAQ (reference sequence). Losses at the gene ends were 2 bases for V and 5 bases for J; bases not matched to a gene: 7. The CDR3 coding sequence is TGTGCCAGCAGCTTAACGGACAGGGTTGGAACTGAAGCTTTCTTT. Translated, it gives CASSLTDRVGTEAFF.

This clone was seen a single time. V gene TRBV7-9 combines with J gene TRBJ2-7, with 8 bases lining up with TRBD1. Germline-derived CDR1 and CDR2 are SEHNR and FQNEAQ (reference sequence). Unmatched junction bases numbered 8, after V lost 5 bases and J lost 2 bases. CDR3 length: 15 residues. In nucleotides, the CDR3 is TGTGCCAGCAGCGACGACAGGGGCCCTGCCTACGAGCAGTACTTC. This sequence encodes CASSDDRGPAYEQYF.

This chain links TRBV7-8 with TRBJ1-5; D might be TRBD1 (6 bases). The V gene lost 4 bases and the J gene lost 0 bases, with 13 bases spanning the gap. Germline V gene sequence: CDR1 SGHVS, CDR2 FQNEAQ. This CDR3 region has 16 residues. CDR3 loop: CASSSDRTYSNQPQHF. The CDR3 coding sequence is TGTGCCAGCAGCTCAGACAGGACTTATAGCAATCAGCCCCAGCATTTT.

The chain combines TRBV10-2 with TRBJ1-6; 9 bases match TRBD1. Germline V lookup: CDR1 WSHSY, CDR2 SAAADI. V lost 3 bases and J lost 10; bases outside the gene matches: 10. CDR3 length equals 16 residues. DNA for the CDR3: TGCGCCAGCAGTGACCCGGGACAGGGCTTTTGGTCACCCCTCCACTTT. Amino acids: CASSDPGQGFWSPLHF.

The chain combines TRBV4-2 with TRBJ2-7; TRBD1 matches at 7 bases. The ends lost 1 base at V and 3 bases at J; junction bases unmatched: 6. Germline values: CDR1 LGHNA, CDR2 YNFKEQ. The CDR3 runs 15 residues. DNA for the CDR3: TGTGCCAGCAGCCAAGGGACAGGTAAACTCTACGAGCAGTACTTC. The encoded protein is CASSQGTGKLYEQYF.

The chain is built from TRBV5-8 and TRBJ2-7; 11 bases match TRBD2. From germline, CDR1 is SGHTS and CDR2 YDEGEE. There are 17 residues in the CDR3. Trimming at V came to 3 bases and at J to 1 base, leaving 9 bases not matched to a gene. The CDR3 region is CASSSSPSGRSSYEQYF. DNA for the CDR3: TGTGCCAGCAGCTCCTCCCCTAGCGGGAGGTCGTCCTACGAGCAGTACTTC.

The rearrangement uses TRBV19 and TRBJ1-1, with D uncertain. V was shortened by 7 bases and J by 1 base, with 10 bases between the two germline ends. CDR3 length equals 13 residues. Germline V lookup: CDR1 LNHDA, CDR2 SQIVND (reference sequence). The CDR3 bases are TGTGCCAGTATCGGGATGTCGAACACTGAAGCTTTCTTT. Translating gives CASIGMSNTEAFF. The whole variable domain, remainder taken from reference TRBV19 and TRBJ1-1, is DGGITQSPKYLFRKEGQNVTLSCEQNLNHDAMYWYRQDPGQGLRLIYYSQIVNDFQKGDIAEGYSVSREKKESFPLTVTSAQKNPTAFYLCASIGMSNTEAFFGQGTRLTVV.

The chain is built from TRBV2 and TRBJ2-1; TRBD2 matches 8 bases. This CDR3 contains 15 residues. V trimming: 7 bases; J trimming: 5 bases; junction bases outside the gene matches: 10. Germline V gene sequence: CDR1 SNHLY, CDR2 FYNNEI. CDR3 DNA: TGTGCCAGCACCCTAGCGCGGGGGGCGGACAATGAGCAGTTCTTC. It is translated as CASTLARGADNEQFF. Complete variable domain (other parts from reference TRBV2 and TRBJ2-1): EPEVTQTPSHQVTQMGQEVILRCVPISNHLYFYWYRQILGQKVEFLVSFYNNEISEKSEIFDDQFSVERPDGSNFTLKIRSTKLEDSAMYFCASTLARGADNEQFFGPGTRLTVL.

This chain joins TRBV4-3 and TRBJ1-1; 7 bases fit TRBD1. CDR3 length: 12 residues. The V segment lost 3 bases and the J segment 8 bases; nucleotides outside the gene matches: 3. Germline values: CDR1 LGHNA, CDR2 YSLEER. The CDR3 here is CASSQDRLEAFF. The CDR3 coding sequence is TGCGCCAGCAGCCAGGACAGGCTAGAAGCTTTCTTT.

The chain is built from TRBV6-5 and TRBJ1-2; a possible D gene is TRBD1 (6 bases). This CDR3 comprises 15 residues. V lost 0 bases and J 3 bases, leaving 11 bases between the germline ends. Germline CDR1 and CDR2: MNHEY and SVGAGI. CDR3 DNA: TGTGCCAGCAGTTACTCGCGACAGGTGGACTATGGCTACACCTTC. It codes for CASSYSRQVDYGYTF.

This chain's CDR3 is CASSQDEVAGGPYEQFF. CDR3 sequence (DNA): TGCGCCAGCAGCCAAGACGAGGTAGCGGGAGGGCCCTATGAGCAGTTCTTC. The V gene is TRBV4-1, the J gene TRBJ2-1; 11 bases fit TRBD2. The CDR3 spans 17 residues. The ends lost 0 bases at V and 8 bases at J; junction bases unmatched: 9. Germline CDR1 is MGHRA and CDR2 is YSYEKL.

This sequence joins TRBV7-8 and TRBJ2-2; weak D call: TRBD1 (5 bases). This CDR3 comprises 16 residues. Germline CDR1 is SGHVS and CDR2 is FQNEAQ. Between the trimmed V and J ends, which lost 4 bases and 6 bases, there was a span of 18 bases. DNA of the CDR3: TGTGCCAGCAGCTCCCAGGGCCAGGGCGGCTCCGGGGAGCTGTTTTTT. Translated: CASSSQGQGGSGELFF. The entire variable domain, with the rest obtained from reference TRBV7-8 and TRBJ2-2, is as follows: GAGVSQSPRYKVAKRGQDVALRCDPISGHVSLFWYQQALGQGPEFLTYFQNEAQLDKSGLPSDRFFAERPEGSVSTLKIQRTQQEDSAVYLCASSSQGQGGSGELFFGEGSRLTVL.

This clone has just one count. This chain connects TRBV9 to TRBJ2-2; weak D call: TRBD2 (5 bases). Trimming cost V 0 bases and J 1 base, with 7 bases left between them. This CDR3 has 15 amino acids. CDR1 and CDR2 from the germline V gene are SGDLS and YYNGEE. In DNA form, the CDR3 reads TGTGCCAGCAGCGTAGAAAGCGGGAACACCGGGGAGCTGTTTTTT. Translating gives CASSVESGNTGELFF.

The V gene is TRBV18, the J gene TRBJ2-7; 7 nucleotides match TRBD2. CDR3 size: 16 residues. Looked up from germline, CDR1 is KGHSH and CDR2 is LQKENI. V was pared by 2 bases and J by 1 base, with 8 bases of the junction left unmatched. The CDR3 sequence: CASSPGGLGLSYEQYF. The CDR3 DNA reads as TGTGCCAGCTCACCAGGCGGGTTGGGACTATCCTACGAGCAGTACTTC.

The V gene is TRBV5-7, the J gene TRBJ2-3, with TRBD2 as a possible D gene (7 bases). TRBV5-7 is placed among ORFs of uncertain function. The CDR3 is made up of 19 amino acids. V lost 0 bases and J lost 8, with 28 bases in between. As DNA, the CDR3 is TGTGCCAGCAGCTTGGGTGGACTAGGGGGGGGGCGAAGCGGGGTTACGCAGTATTTT. Its protein is CASSLGGLGGGRSGVTQYF.

The chain links TRBV18 to TRBJ1-1; 10 nucleotides agree with TRBD1. V gave up 3 bases and J gave up 4 bases; unmatched junction bases: 2. Germline-derived CDR1 and CDR2 are KGHSH and LQKENI. CDR3 length equals 14 residues. CDR3 sequence: CASSPGTGATEAFF. Here the CDR3 DNA reads TGTGCCAGCTCACCCGGGACAGGGGCCACTGAAGCTTTCTTT.

As to this clone: Other DNA sequences within the sample encode an identical CDR3. V gene TRBV5-1 combines with J gene TRBJ2-1, with a possible D match to TRBD1 (6 bases). In germline, CDR1 is SGHRS, CDR2 YFSETQ. V was clipped by 0 bases and J by 1 base, with 8 bases between them. The CDR3 loop spans 15 amino acids. This CDR3 is CASSLGGGSYNEQFF. In nucleotides, the CDR3 is TGCGCCAGCAGCTTGGGAGGGGGTTCCTACAATGAGCAGTTCTTC.

CDR3 region: CASSFWGANTGELFF. CDR3 coding DNA: TGTGCCAGCAGCTTTTGGGGCGCGAACACCGGGGAGCTGTTTTTT. The rearrangement links TRBV7-2 to TRBJ2-2; D might be TRBD1 (5 bases). The length of the CDR3 is 15 residues. The V end lost 3 bases, the J end lost 0 bases, and 8 bases lay between the germline ends. The germline V gene has CDR1 SGHTA and CDR2 FQGNSA.

The rearrangement joins TRBV3-1 (or the pseudogene TRBV3-2) to TRBJ2-3, with TRBD2 identical over 9 bases. This CDR3 has 14 amino acids. Germline CDR1 is LGHDT and CDR2 is YNNKEL (reference sequence). Trimming at V came to 4 bases and at J to 4 bases, leaving 3 bases not matched to a gene. CDR3 amino acids: CASSLAGESDTQYF. CDR3 sequence (DNA): TGTGCCAGCAGCCTAGCGGGAGAATCAGATACGCAGTATTTT.

The genes are TRBV30 and TRBJ2-1, with D possibly being TRBD1 (6 bases). The CDR3 loop spans 12 amino acids. In germline, CDR1 is GTSNPN, CDR2 SVGIG (reference sequence). Trimming pared 2 bases from V and 9 bases from J, leaving 11 bases between. The CDR3 sequence: CAWSRTETEQFF. In DNA form, the CDR3 reads TGTGCCTGGAGTCGGACAGAGACTGAGCAGTTCTTC.

V usage is TRBV4-1 and J usage is TRBJ1-5; D call uncertain. The V and J ends lost 4 bases and 3 bases respectively, with 10 bases between them. CDR1 and CDR2 from the germline V gene are MGHRA and YSYEKL. There are 14 residues in the CDR3. The CDR3 loop is CASSPQVPNQPQHF. In nucleotides, the CDR3 is TGCGCCAGCAGCCCTCAGGTACCCAATCAGCCCCAGCATTTT.

This chain joins TRBV5-4 and TRBJ1-1, with TRBD1 matching over 8 bases. V was clipped by 3 bases and J by 3 bases; unmatched bases: 1. Germline V gene lookup returns CDR1 SGHNT and CDR2 YYREEE (reference sequence). The CDR3 totals 13 residues. CDR3 bases: TGTGCCAGCAGCTACAGGGGGGACACTGAAGCTTTCTTT. Translating it yields CASSYRGDTEAFF. Full variable domain (outside the CDR3, taken from reference TRBV5-4 and TRBJ1-1): ETGVTQSPTHLIKTRGQQVTLRCSSQSGHNTVSWYQQALGQGPQFIFQYYREEENGRGNFPPRFSGLQFPNYSSELNVNALELDDSALYLCASSYRGDTEAFFGQGTRLTVV.

The chain couples TRBV23-1 to TRBJ1-5; no firm D call. TRBV23-1 is annotated as an ORF whose role is uncertain. Trimming removed 7 bases from V and 4 bases from J, with 14 bases in between. The CDR3 length is 14 residues. The CDR3 region is CASTHRGINQPQHF. CDR3 nucleotide sequence: TGCGCCAGCACCCACCGAGGGATTAATCAGCCCCAGCATTTT.

This clone was counted a few times. V and J are TRBV20-1 and TRBJ2-2; TRBD2 matches 8 bases. This CDR3 region has 15 residues. Trimming at V came to 3 bases and at J to 5 bases, leaving 8 bases not matched to a gene. Germline CDR1 is DFQATT and CDR2 is SNEGSKA (reference sequence). The CDR3 reads CSASHSGAVTGELFF. CDR3 bases: TGCAGTGCTAGTCATAGCGGGGCCGTTACCGGGGAGCTGTTTTTT.

The chain combines TRBV15 with TRBJ1-1; D remains unclear. The CDR3 consists of 13 residues. Germline V gene sequence: CDR1 LNHNV, CDR2 YYDKDF (reference sequence). Trimming took off 0 bases at V and 2 bases at J, with 4 bases between the two ends. This CDR3 is CATSRDLNTEAFF. The CDR3 region has the DNA TGTGCCACCAGCAGAGATTTAAACACTGAAGCTTTCTTT.

The chain combines TRBV29-1 with TRBJ1-2; D might be TRBD1 (6 bases). The CDR3 spans 14 residues. Trimming cost V 5 bases and J 6 bases, with 19 bases left between them. Germline V gene sequence: CDR1 SQVTM, CDR2 ANQGSEA. This CDR3 reads CSVKGHWGPHGYTF. The CDR3 DNA sequence: TGCAGCGTTAAGGGACATTGGGGGCCCCATGGCTACACCTTC.

This clone showed up just a few times. Here the CDR3 DNA reads TGTGCCAGTAGTCCAAGGACACTTCTCGGTTCACCCCTCCACTTT. Its protein product is CASSPRTLLGSPLHF. J is TRBJ1-6 and V is TRBV19; tentative D call: TRBD1 (5 bases). Trimming cost V 5 bases and J 9 bases, with 17 bases left between them. CDR1 is LNHDA, CDR2 SQIVND, per germline (reference sequence). The CDR3 is made up of 15 amino acids.